This T cell receptor (beta chain) was observed in a study of T cells in Graves' hyperthyroidism and ophthalmopathy. Study outcomes and limitations: Ophthalmopathy got predicted by the model a median approximately 6.3 months before its onset. Most thyroid clonotypes that were expanded above 0.001 also turned up in blood.

CDR3 length: 14 amino acids. Germline V gives CDR1 SGHVS, CDR2 FNYEAQ. The V end lost 5 bases, the J end lost 7 bases, and 17 bases lay between the germline ends. Criteria for exclusion of patients were uncontrolled infection, other autoimmune disease, pregnancy or lactation. The CDR3 regions of TCR beta were amplified from RNA transcripts. First-round RT-PCR targeting the TCR CDR3 was performed with the HTBI primer set. Via MiXCR, TCRdb re-called the multiplex PCR reads, giving one row per CDR3 protein. The sample yields more than 500,000 distinct CDR3 sequences, 40% to 50% seen once. Comments on this clonotype: Its antigen is undetermined.

The receptor's source is an adult woman with Graves' disease, either hyperthyroidism or ophthalmopathy (not recorded which). The sequenced material came from peripheral blood or thyroid tissue (not recorded which). The chain employs TRBV7-6 and TRBJ2-5; possible D gene TRBD2, 5 bases. CDR3 in DNA: TGTGCCAGCAGCCCATCACGGACTCCGGGGACCCAGTACTTC. Its protein is CASSPSRTPGTQYF.